The next 4 T cell receptor beta chains were all read from a single sample in a study of low-dose radiotherapy and immunotherapy resistance in tumors (dated by TCRdb to 2022 to 2024). TCRdb shows the sequencer as Illumina HiSeq 2500. First-strand cDNA was synthesized with Superscript III and a set of TRAV- and TRBV-specific primers, covering both TCRalpha and TCRbeta chains. TCRs were amplified with Phusion for approximately 19 PCR cycles using a constant-region primer together with the adapter attached to the V primers. TCRdb ran its own pipeline on the public reads, namely fastp trimming at Q25 and MiXCR clone calling, and kept in-frame beta chains. Under each unique CDR3 protein, matching rows form one entry showing the most common genes and DNA. A total of tens of thousands of distinct CDR3 sequences appear in this sample, roughly 20% of them only once. Around 13% of the sample comes from the top ten.

Explained via the paper, the time point label denotes: after trial treatment. The sample's treatment or condition label, decoded: LDRT plus nivolumab, ipilimumab, low-dose cyclophosphamide and aspirin (RACIN trial). Sequenced here: PBMCs, sampled after low-dose radiotherapy plus immunotherapy. The receptor source for this set is a female donor with ovarian cancer.

This clonotype was counted many times. The rearrangement uses TRBV6-4 and TRBJ2-2, with 10 bases that match TRBD2. Germline trimming cut 7 bases from V and 7 bases from J; bases unmatched to any gene: 12. Per germline, CDR1 MRHNA and CDR2 SNTAGT. The CDR3 totals 16 residues. The CDR3 spells CASTHLAGATDGELFF. CDR3 DNA: TGTGCCAGCACTCATCTAGCGGGGGCCACGGACGGGGAGCTGTTTTTT.

V and J are TRBV28 and TRBJ2-7; the match to TRBD1 covers 10 bases. Germline V gene sequence: CDR1 MDHEN, CDR2 SYDVKM. There are 15 residues in the CDR3. V shed 5 bases and J 2 bases; nucleotides not matched to a gene: 6. The CDR3 DNA is TGTGCCAGCAGTCCGCGAGGGACAGGGGCCTACGAGCAGTACTTC. As protein: CASSPRGTGAYEQYF.

This chain uses TRBV5-6 with TRBJ2-1; D tentatively fits TRBD1 or TRBD2 (5 bases each). The CDR3 spans 14 residues. Germline CDR1 is SGHDT and CDR2 is YYEEEE. V dropped 4 bases and J dropped 13 bases, with 21 bases sitting between them. The CDR3 sequence: CASSPRGTAGSQFF. The CDR3 bases are TGTGCCAGCAGCCCCCGAGGGACGGCCGGGTCACAGTTCTTC. Full variable domain (rest looked up from reference TRBV5-6 and TRBJ2-1): DAGVTQSPTHLIKTRGQQVTLRCSPKSGHDTVSWYQQALGQGPQFIFQYYEEEERQRGNFPDRFSGHQFPNYSSELNVNALLLGDSALYLCASSPRGTAGSQFFGPGTRLTVL.

Many counts were recorded for this clonotype. The rearrangement uses TRBV14 and TRBJ2-1; D is perhaps TRBD1 (5 bases). This CDR3 spans 17 amino acids. Germline values: CDR1 SGHDN, CDR2 FVKESK. V lost 4 bases and J 7 bases, leaving 23 bases between the germline ends. The CDR3 here is CASSRKTGSQGRNEQFF. The DNA of the CDR3 is TGTGCCAGCAGCCGAAAAACGGGTAGCCAGGGTCGGAATGAGCAGTTCTTC.